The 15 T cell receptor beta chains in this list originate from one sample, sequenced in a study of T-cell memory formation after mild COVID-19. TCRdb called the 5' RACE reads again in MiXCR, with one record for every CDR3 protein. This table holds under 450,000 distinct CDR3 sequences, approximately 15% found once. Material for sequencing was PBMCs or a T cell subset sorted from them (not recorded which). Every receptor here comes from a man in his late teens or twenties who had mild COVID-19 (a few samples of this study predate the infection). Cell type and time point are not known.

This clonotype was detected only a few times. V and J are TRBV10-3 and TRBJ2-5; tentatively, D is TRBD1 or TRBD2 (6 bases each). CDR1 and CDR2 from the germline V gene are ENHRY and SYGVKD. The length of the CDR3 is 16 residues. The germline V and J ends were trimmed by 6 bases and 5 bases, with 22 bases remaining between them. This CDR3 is CAIRGAGGTGGETQYF. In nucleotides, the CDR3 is TGTGCCATCAGGGGGGCAGGTGGAACCGGAGGGGAGACCCAGTACTTC.

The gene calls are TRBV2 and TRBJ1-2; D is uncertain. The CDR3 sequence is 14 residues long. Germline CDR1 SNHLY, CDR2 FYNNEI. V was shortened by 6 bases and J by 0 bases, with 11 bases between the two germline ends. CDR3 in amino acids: CASRGGPTNYGYTF. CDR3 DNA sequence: TGTGCCAGCAGAGGAGGACCGACTAACTATGGCTACACCTTC.

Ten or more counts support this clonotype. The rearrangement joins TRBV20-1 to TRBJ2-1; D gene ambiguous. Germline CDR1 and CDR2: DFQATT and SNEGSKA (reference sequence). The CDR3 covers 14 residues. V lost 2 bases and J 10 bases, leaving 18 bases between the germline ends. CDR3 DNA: TGCAGTGCTAGATCCCAACGGGCGAAAGCGGAGCAGTTCTTC. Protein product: CSARSQRAKAEQFF.

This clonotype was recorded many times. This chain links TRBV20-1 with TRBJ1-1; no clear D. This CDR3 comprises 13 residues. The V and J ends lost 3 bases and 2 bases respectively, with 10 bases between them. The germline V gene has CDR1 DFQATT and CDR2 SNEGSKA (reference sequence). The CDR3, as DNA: TGCAGTGCTAGTAATAGCTTAAACACTGAAGCTTTCTTT. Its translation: CSASNSLNTEAFF.

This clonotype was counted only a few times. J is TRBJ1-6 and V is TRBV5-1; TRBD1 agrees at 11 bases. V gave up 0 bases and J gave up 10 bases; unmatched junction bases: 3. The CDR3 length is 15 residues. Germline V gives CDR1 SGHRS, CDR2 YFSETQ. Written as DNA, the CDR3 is TGCGCCAGCAGCTTGGGTTGGACAGGGGGCTCACCCCTCCACTTT. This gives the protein CASSLGWTGGSPLHF. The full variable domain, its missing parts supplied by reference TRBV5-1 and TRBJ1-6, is KAGVTQTPRYLIKTRGQQVTLSCSPISGHRSVSWYQQTPGQGLQFLFEYFSETQRNKGNFPGRFSGRQFSNSRSEMNVSTLELGDSALYLCASSLGWTGGSPLHFGNGTRLTVT.

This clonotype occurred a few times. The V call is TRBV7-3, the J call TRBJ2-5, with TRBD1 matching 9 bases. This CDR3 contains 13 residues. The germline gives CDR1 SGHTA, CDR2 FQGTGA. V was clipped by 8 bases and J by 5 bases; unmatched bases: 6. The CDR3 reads CASGTGMGETQYF. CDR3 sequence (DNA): TGTGCCAGCGGGACAGGGATGGGGGAGACCCAGTACTTC.

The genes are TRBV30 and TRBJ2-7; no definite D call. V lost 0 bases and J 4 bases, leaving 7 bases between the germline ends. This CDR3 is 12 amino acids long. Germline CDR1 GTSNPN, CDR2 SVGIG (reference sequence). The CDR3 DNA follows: TGTGCCTGGAGTGTATCTGGGTACGAGCAGTACTTC. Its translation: CAWSVSGYEQYF.

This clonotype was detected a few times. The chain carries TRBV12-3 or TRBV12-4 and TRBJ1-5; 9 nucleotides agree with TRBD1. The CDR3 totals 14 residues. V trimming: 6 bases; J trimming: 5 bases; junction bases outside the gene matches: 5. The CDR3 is CASSPQGADQPQHF. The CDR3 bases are TGTGCCAGCAGCCCACAGGGGGCCGATCAGCCCCAGCATTTT.

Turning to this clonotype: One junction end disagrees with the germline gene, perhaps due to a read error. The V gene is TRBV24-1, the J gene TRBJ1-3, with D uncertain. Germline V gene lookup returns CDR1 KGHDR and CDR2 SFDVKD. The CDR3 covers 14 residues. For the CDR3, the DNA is TGTGCCACCAGTGCGTGGAGCTCTGAAAACACCATATATTTT. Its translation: CATSAWSSENTIYF.

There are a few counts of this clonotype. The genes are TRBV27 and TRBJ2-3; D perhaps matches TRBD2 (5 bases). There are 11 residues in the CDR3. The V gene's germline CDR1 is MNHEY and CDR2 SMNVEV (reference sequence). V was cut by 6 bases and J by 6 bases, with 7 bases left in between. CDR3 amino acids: CASRRVDTQYF. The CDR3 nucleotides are TGTGCCAGCAGGCGGGTGGATACGCAGTATTTT.

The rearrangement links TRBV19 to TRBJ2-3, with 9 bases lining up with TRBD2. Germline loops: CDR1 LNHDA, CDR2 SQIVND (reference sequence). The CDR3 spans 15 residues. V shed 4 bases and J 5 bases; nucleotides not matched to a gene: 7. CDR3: CASSRGGGALDTQYF. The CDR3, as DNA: TGTGCCAGTAGTAGAGGCGGGGGGGCCTTAGATACGCAGTATTTT.

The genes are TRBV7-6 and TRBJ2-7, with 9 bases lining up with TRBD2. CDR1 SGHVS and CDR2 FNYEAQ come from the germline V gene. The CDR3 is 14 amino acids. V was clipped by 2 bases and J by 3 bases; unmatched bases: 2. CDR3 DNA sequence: TGTGCCAGCAGCTTAACAGCGGGGGGCTACGAGCAGTACTTC. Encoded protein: CASSLTAGGYEQYF.

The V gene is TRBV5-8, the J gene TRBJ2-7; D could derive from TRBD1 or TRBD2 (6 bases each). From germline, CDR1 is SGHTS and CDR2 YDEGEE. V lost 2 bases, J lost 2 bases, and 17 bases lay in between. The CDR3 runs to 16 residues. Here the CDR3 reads CASSFRGGRGTYEQYV. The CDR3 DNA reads TGTGCCAGCAGCTTCAGAGGGGGGCGAGGGACCTACGAGCAGTACGTC.

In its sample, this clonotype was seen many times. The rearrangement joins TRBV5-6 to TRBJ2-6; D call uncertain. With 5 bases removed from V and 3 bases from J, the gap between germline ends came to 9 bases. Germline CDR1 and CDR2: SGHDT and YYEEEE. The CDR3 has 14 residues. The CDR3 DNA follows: TGTGCCAGCAGACGAACTGGTGGGGCCAACGTCCTGACTTTC. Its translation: CASRRTGGANVLTF.

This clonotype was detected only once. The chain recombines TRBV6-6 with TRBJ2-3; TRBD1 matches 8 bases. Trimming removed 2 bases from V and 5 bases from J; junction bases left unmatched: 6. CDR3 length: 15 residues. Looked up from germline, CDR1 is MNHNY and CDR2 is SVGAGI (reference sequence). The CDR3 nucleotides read TGTGCCAGCAGTTACGGGCAGGGGGCCGGAGATACGCAGTATTTT. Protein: CASSYGQGAGDTQYF.